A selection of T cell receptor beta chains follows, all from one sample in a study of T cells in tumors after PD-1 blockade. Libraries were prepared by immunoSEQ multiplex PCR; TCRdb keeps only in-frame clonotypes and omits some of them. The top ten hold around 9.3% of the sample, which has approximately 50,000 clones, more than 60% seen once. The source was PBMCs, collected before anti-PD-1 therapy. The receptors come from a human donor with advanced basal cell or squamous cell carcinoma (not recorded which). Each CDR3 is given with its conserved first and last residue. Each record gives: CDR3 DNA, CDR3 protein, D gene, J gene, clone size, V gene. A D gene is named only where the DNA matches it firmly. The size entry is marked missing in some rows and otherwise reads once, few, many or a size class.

cdr3_nt: TGTGCCAGCAGCTTAGGAACGTCCCCCACCCAGTACTTC
cdr3_aa: CASSLGTSPTQYF
d_call: NA
j_call: TRBJ2-5
clone_size: NA
v_call: TRBV7-9

cdr3_nt: TGTGCCAGCAGCGTAGGGGTTCGCTACACCTTC
cdr3_aa: CASSVGVRYTF
d_call: NA
j_call: TRBJ1-2
clone_size: NA
v_call: TRBV9

cdr3_nt: TGTGCCAGCAGCGTAGATATAGATACGCAGTATTTT
cdr3_aa: CASSVDIDTQYF
d_call: NA
j_call: TRBJ2-3
clone_size: NA
v_call: TRBV9

cdr3_nt: TGTGCCAGCAGCCAAGACCCAGGGAACACCGGGGAGCTGTTTTTT
cdr3_aa: CASSQDPGNTGELFF
d_call: NA
j_call: TRBJ2-2
clone_size: once
v_call: TRBV4-2

cdr3_nt: TGTGCCACTTTAAGGGGAGAGGGAATGAATACGCAGTATTTT
cdr3_aa: CATLRGEGMNTQYF
d_call: NA
j_call: TRBJ2-3
clone_size: once
v_call: TRBV6-5

cdr3_nt: TGTGCCAGCAGTGAAGCCGGGACAGCGGTATACGAGCAGTACTTC
cdr3_aa: CASSEAGTAVYEQYF
d_call: TRBD1
j_call: TRBJ2-7
clone_size: NA
v_call: TRBV6-1

cdr3_nt: TGTGCCAGCAGCCCCGGACTAGCGGGGGGGCCGGGGAGCTCCTACGAGCAGTACTTC
cdr3_aa: CASSPGLAGGPGSSYEQYF
d_call: TRBD2
j_call: TRBJ2-7
clone_size: NA
v_call: TRBV7-3

cdr3_nt: TGTGCCAGCTCTGTTGGTGCGGGAGGGTACGAGCAGTACTTC
cdr3_aa: CASSVGAGGYEQYF
d_call: TRBD2
j_call: TRBJ2-7
clone_size: NA
v_call: TRBV11-3

cdr3_nt: TGTGCCAGCAGCGTAGACGCGGGAGGGGACACAGATACGCAGTATTTT
cdr3_aa: CASSVDAGGDTDTQYF
d_call: TRBD2
j_call: TRBJ2-3
clone_size: NA
v_call: TRBV9

cdr3_nt: TGTGCCAGCAGTTTTTCAGGGAGTTTCAACTATGGCTACACCTTC
cdr3_aa: CASSFSGSFNYGYTF
d_call: NA
j_call: TRBJ1-2
clone_size: NA
v_call: TRBV27

cdr3_nt: TGCAGCGTCACAGGGGGGGGACTAGCGACCCACGAGCAGTACTTC
cdr3_aa: CSVTGGGLATHEQYF
d_call: TRBD2
j_call: TRBJ2-7
clone_size: NA
v_call: TRBV29-1

cdr3_nt: TGCGCCAGCAGCTTCCGACTCCGAGAGACCCAGTACTTC
cdr3_aa: CASSFRLRETQYF
d_call: NA
j_call: TRBJ2-5
clone_size: NA
v_call: TRBV5-1

cdr3_nt: TGTGCCAGCAGCTCATGGACCGGCTCCTATAATTCACCCCTCCACTTT
cdr3_aa: CASSSWTGSYNSPLHF
d_call: NA
j_call: TRBJ1-6
clone_size: NA
v_call: TRBV5-8

cdr3_nt: TGTGCCAGCAGCTCTATGAGTCGCGATACGCAGTATTTT
cdr3_aa: CASSSMSRDTQYF
d_call: NA
j_call: TRBJ2-3
clone_size: few
v_call: TRBV7-9

cdr3_nt: TGTGCCATCAGGGCGGGTGGAACCCTAACGAACACCGGGGAGCTGTTTTTT
cdr3_aa: CAIRAGGTLTNTGELFF
d_call: NA
j_call: TRBJ2-2
clone_size: NA
v_call: TRBV10-3

cdr3_nt: TGTGCCAGCAGTGAAATGCGGGGAAATGGAAACACCATATATTTT
cdr3_aa: CASSEMRGNGNTIYF
d_call: NA
j_call: TRBJ1-3
clone_size: NA
v_call: TRBV25-1

cdr3_nt: TGTGCCAGCAGTTTAACACAGGCGGGGTACGGTCAGCCCCAGCATTTT
cdr3_aa: CASSLTQAGYGQPQHF
d_call: NA
j_call: TRBJ1-5
clone_size: NA
v_call: TRBV28

cdr3_nt: TGTGCCAGCAGTTTAATAGGTGGGGGTGAAGCTTTCTTT
cdr3_aa: CASSLIGGGEAFF
d_call: NA
j_call: TRBJ1-1
clone_size: NA
v_call: TRBV12-3/TRBV12-4

cdr3_nt: TGCAGTGCTAGTGCGGGGGGGCCCTACGAGCAGTACTTC
cdr3_aa: CSASAGGPYEQYF
d_call: TRBD2
j_call: TRBJ2-7
clone_size: few
v_call: TRBV20-1

cdr3_nt: TGTGCCAGCAGCTCCGGCCTGTACGAGCAGTACTTC
cdr3_aa: CASSSGLYEQYF
d_call: NA
j_call: TRBJ2-7
clone_size: NA
v_call: TRBV7-9

cdr3_nt: TGTGCCAGCAGCTTTACAGGGTCCACCGGGGAGCTGTTTTTT
cdr3_aa: CASSFTGSTGELFF
d_call: NA
j_call: TRBJ2-2
clone_size: NA
v_call: TRBV5-6

cdr3_nt: TGTGCCATCAGTGGGGTCGGGACAGGGCACTACGAGCAGTACTTC
cdr3_aa: CAISGVGTGHYEQYF
d_call: TRBD1
j_call: TRBJ2-7
clone_size: NA
v_call: TRBV10-3

cdr3_nt: TGTGCCAGCACCGTGGACAGGGTCGACGAAAAACTGTTTTTT
cdr3_aa: CASTVDRVDEKLFF
d_call: TRBD1
j_call: TRBJ1-4
clone_size: few
v_call: TRBV5-6

cdr3_nt: TGCGCCAGCAGCTTGGAGTCCAGCAGGAGCGGCTACACCTTC
cdr3_aa: CASSLESSRSGYTF
d_call: NA
j_call: TRBJ1-2
clone_size: NA
v_call: TRBV5-1

cdr3_nt: TGTGCCAGCACCCCGGGGAATTCGAACACTGAAGCTTTCTTT
cdr3_aa: CASTPGNSNTEAFF
d_call: NA
j_call: TRBJ1-1
clone_size: NA
v_call: TRBV6-5

cdr3_nt: TGTGCCAGCAGCTTCGGGACAGGGGTCGAGCAGTTCTTC
cdr3_aa: CASSFGTGVEQFF
d_call: TRBD1
j_call: TRBJ2-1
clone_size: NA
v_call: TRBV9

cdr3_nt: TGTGCCAGCAGCCCACAGGGCTATAGCAATCAGCCCCAGCATTTT
cdr3_aa: CASSPQGYSNQPQHF
d_call: NA
j_call: TRBJ1-5
clone_size: NA
v_call: TRBV7-8

cdr3_nt: TGTGCCAGCAGTTCAAGGACAGCGAGCTCCTATAATTCACCCCTCCACTTT
cdr3_aa: CASSSRTASSYNSPLHF
d_call: NA
j_call: TRBJ1-6
clone_size: NA
v_call: TRBV2

cdr3_nt: TGTGCCAGCAGCGGGGGAGATTGGGATGGAAAACTGTTTTTT
cdr3_aa: CASSGGDWDGKLFF
d_call: NA
j_call: TRBJ1-4
clone_size: few
v_call: TRBV14

cdr3_nt: TGTGCCAGCAGCTTATTTGAGGGCGGGGAGCTGTTTTTT
cdr3_aa: CASSLFEGGELFF
d_call: NA
j_call: TRBJ2-2
clone_size: NA
v_call: TRBV7-2

cdr3_nt: TGCGCCAGCAGCTTGCCGGGGAGCGGGGGCGGCACAGATACGCAGTATTTT
cdr3_aa: CASSLPGSGGGTDTQYF
d_call: TRBD2
j_call: TRBJ2-3
clone_size: NA
v_call: TRBV5-1

cdr3_nt: TGCGCCAGCAGCGACTCCTACGAGCAGTACTTC
cdr3_aa: CASSDSYEQYF
d_call: NA
j_call: TRBJ2-7
clone_size: NA
v_call: TRBV5-1

cdr3_nt: TGTGCCATCAGTGCTAGCGGGAGTGGCAATGAGCAGTTCTTC
cdr3_aa: CAISASGSGNEQFF
d_call: TRBD2
j_call: TRBJ2-1
clone_size: NA
v_call: TRBV10-3

cdr3_nt: TGCAGCGTTGCGATCCCAGGGAATTCACCCCTCCACTTT
cdr3_aa: CSVAIPGNSPLHF
d_call: NA
j_call: TRBJ1-6
clone_size: NA
v_call: TRBV29-1

cdr3_nt: TGTGCCAGCAGCTTAGGACTTCAGCCCCAGCATTTT
cdr3_aa: CASSLGLQPQHF
d_call: NA
j_call: TRBJ1-5
clone_size: once
v_call: TRBV5-8

cdr3_nt: TGTGCCAGCAGTTTATCCGGGACTGCTCAGGGGACCCAGTACTTC
cdr3_aa: CASSLSGTAQGTQYF
d_call: NA
j_call: TRBJ2-5
clone_size: few
v_call: TRBV27

cdr3_nt: TGCGCCAGCAGCCAACTCGGCACAGATACGCAGTATTTT
cdr3_aa: CASSQLGTDTQYF
d_call: NA
j_call: TRBJ2-3
clone_size: NA
v_call: TRBV5-1

cdr3_nt: TGTGCCAGCAGTTCGAACAGGGGGCTGGATCAGCCCCAGCATTTT
cdr3_aa: CASSSNRGLDQPQHF
d_call: TRBD1
j_call: TRBJ1-5
clone_size: NA
v_call: TRBV28

cdr3_nt: TGTGCCAGCAGTGAGTGGGATAGCAATCAGCCCCAGCATTTT
cdr3_aa: CASSEWDSNQPQHF
d_call: NA
j_call: TRBJ1-5
clone_size: many
v_call: TRBV2

cdr3_nt: TGTGCCAGCAGCCAAGATACCAGGGACGGGGGCGAGCAGTACTTC
cdr3_aa: CASSQDTRDGGEQYF
d_call: NA
j_call: TRBJ2-7
clone_size: NA
v_call: TRBV3-1/TRBV3-2

cdr3_nt: TGTGCCAGTAGTAGGCGTTCCCCGGGGGGCAATCAGCCCCAGCATTTT
cdr3_aa: CASSRRSPGGNQPQHF
d_call: NA
j_call: TRBJ1-5
clone_size: NA
v_call: TRBV19

cdr3_nt: TGTGCCAGCAGCTGGGCAGGGATTTACGAGCAGTACTTC
cdr3_aa: CASSWAGIYEQYF
d_call: NA
j_call: TRBJ2-7
clone_size: few
v_call: TRBV7-8

cdr3_nt: TGTGCCAGCAGTGTAGGGCTAGCGGGAGATGGGGAGCAGTTCTTC
cdr3_aa: CASSVGLAGDGEQFF
d_call: TRBD2
j_call: TRBJ2-1
clone_size: NA
v_call: TRBV2

cdr3_nt: TGTGCCAGCAGTTACTCGTCTAGCGGAGCCTACAATGAGCAGTTCTTC
cdr3_aa: CASSYSSSGAYNEQFF
d_call: TRBD2
j_call: TRBJ2-1
clone_size: NA
v_call: TRBV6-5

cdr3_nt: TGTGCCAGCAGCGATCCGGGACAGGGCATCGAGCAGTACTTC
cdr3_aa: CASSDPGQGIEQYF
d_call: TRBD1
j_call: TRBJ2-7
clone_size: NA
v_call: TRBV9

cdr3_nt: TGTGCCACCAGTGATCCTCCGGGACAGGGCCGGGGAGAGCAGTACTTC
cdr3_aa: CATSDPPGQGRGEQYF
d_call: TRBD1
j_call: TRBJ2-7
clone_size: NA
v_call: TRBV24-1

cdr3_nt: TGCGCCAGCAGCGCGACGCCGGGACAGATCTACGAGCAGTACTTC
cdr3_aa: CASSATPGQIYEQYF
d_call: TRBD1
j_call: TRBJ2-7
clone_size: NA
v_call: TRBV5-1

cdr3_nt: TGTGCCAGCAGCTTGCTTACAGGGGGCAACTACGAGCAGTACTTC
cdr3_aa: CASSLLTGGNYEQYF
d_call: TRBD1
j_call: TRBJ2-7
clone_size: NA
v_call: TRBV7-6

cdr3_nt: TGCAGTGCGACCATATCCATATATTTT
cdr3_aa: CSATISIYF
d_call: NA
j_call: TRBJ1-3
clone_size: NA
v_call: TRBV20-1

cdr3_nt: TGTGCCAGCAGTCTGCTAAAAGCCTACGAGCAGTACTTC
cdr3_aa: CASSLLKAYEQYF
d_call: NA
j_call: TRBJ2-7
clone_size: NA
v_call: TRBV6-5

cdr3_nt: TGTGCCAGCCACTTTGGGGGTGGAAACACCATATATTTT
cdr3_aa: CASHFGGGNTIYF
d_call: NA
j_call: TRBJ1-3
clone_size: NA
v_call: TRBV28

cdr3_nt: TGTGCCAGCAGTGATAGGACACTGAAATTCAATGAGCAGTTCTTC
cdr3_aa: CASSDRTLKFNEQFF
d_call: NA
j_call: TRBJ2-1
clone_size: NA
v_call: TRBV6-1

cdr3_nt: TGTGCCAGCAGCTTAGAATCTGGGTCACCCCTCCACTTT
cdr3_aa: CASSLESGSPLHF
d_call: NA
j_call: TRBJ1-6
clone_size: few
v_call: TRBV7-9

cdr3_nt: TGTGCCAGCAAGGGTCCCCTCGCCGGGGAGCTGTTTTTT
cdr3_aa: CASKGPLAGELFF
d_call: NA
j_call: TRBJ2-2
clone_size: NA
v_call: TRBV12-3/TRBV12-4

cdr3_nt: TGTGCCAGCACCAAGGACAGGGCAGCCTACGAGCAGTACTTC
cdr3_aa: CASTKDRAAYEQYF
d_call: TRBD1
j_call: TRBJ2-7
clone_size: few
v_call: TRBV7-9

cdr3_nt: TGTGCCAGCAGCTTATACACTGAAGCTTTCTTT
cdr3_aa: CASSLYTEAFF
d_call: NA
j_call: TRBJ1-1
clone_size: NA
v_call: TRBV11-3

cdr3_nt: TGCAGTGCTGGGAAAACCGGGGAGCTGTTTTTT
cdr3_aa: CSAGKTGELFF
d_call: NA
j_call: TRBJ2-2
clone_size: NA
v_call: TRBV20-1